The next 14 T cell receptor beta chains were all read from a single sample in a study of T cells in Graves' hyperthyroidism and ophthalmopathy. Researchers amplified the TCR beta CDR3 regions from RNA transcripts. TCR CDR3 regions were first amplified by RT-PCR with HTBI primers. Using its own MiXCR run on the multiplex PCR reads, TCRdb lists one record per CDR3 protein. Of about 620,000 distinct CDR3 sequences listed, around 15% were seen once; the top ten hold less than 4.5%. Sequenced material: blood. The origin of the receptors is a woman aged 25-40 years with Graves' hyperthyroidism.

With regard to this clonotype: No conserved phenylalanine or tryptophan is present at the end of the CDR3, so a read error is the likely explanation. The chain combines TRBV3-1 with TRBJ2-5, with D perhaps TRBD2 (5 bases). Germline CDR1 LGHDT, CDR2 YNNKEL (reference sequence). The V and J ends lost 2 bases and 2 bases respectively, with 9 bases between them. This CDR3 comprises 14 residues. CDR3 DNA sequence: TGTGCCAGCAGCCAATTCGGAGGACAAGAGACCCAGTACTCC. Translated: CASSQFGGQETQYS.

This clonotype appeared many times. J is TRBJ2-7 and V is TRBV28, with TRBD2 identical over 8 bases. The V segment lost 7 bases and the J segment 3 bases; nucleotides outside the gene matches: 14. Germline lookup yields CDR1 MDHEN and CDR2 SYDVKM. The CDR3 runs to 16 residues. This CDR3 reads CASNYIGGLDHYEQYF. Here the CDR3 DNA reads TGTGCCAGCAACTATATTGGGGGACTAGACCACTACGAGCAGTACTTC.

The gene calls are TRBV28 and TRBJ2-1, with TRBD2 matching over 10 bases. Germline values: CDR1 MDHEN, CDR2 SYDVKM. With 3 bases clipped from V and 7 bases from J, the junction kept 3 bases outside the gene matches. CDR3 length equals 14 residues. The CDR3 loop is CASSLSSGRNEQFF. The CDR3, as DNA: TGTGCCAGCAGTTTGAGTAGCGGGAGGAATGAGCAGTTCTTC.

Only a few counts were recorded for this clonotype. This sequence joins TRBV30 and TRBJ2-4, with TRBD1 matching over 8 bases. After removal of 0 bases from V and 6 bases from J, the junction contained 4 bases not matched to a gene. The CDR3 is 14 residues long. Germline V gene data show CDR1 as GTSNPN and CDR2 as SVGIG (reference sequence). The CDR3 loop reads CAWSVDTGGNIQYF. DNA of the CDR3: TGTGCCTGGAGTGTAGATACAGGGGGAAACATTCAGTACTTC.

This clonotype was recorded a few times. This chain joins TRBV7-3 and TRBJ2-5; D gene uncertain. V gave up 0 bases and J gave up 2 bases, with 13 bases separating them. There are 16 residues in the CDR3. Germline CDR1 is SGHTA and CDR2 is FQGTGA. Written as DNA, the CDR3 is TGTGCCAGCAGCTTAACGTACGGAGACACGCAAGAGACCCAGTACTTC. Its translation: CASSLTYGDTQETQYF. The whole variable domain, remainder taken from reference TRBV7-3 and TRBJ2-5, is GAGVSQTPSNKVTEKGKYVELRCDPISGHTALYWYRQSLGQGPEFLIYFQGTGAADDSGLPNDRFFAVRPEGSVSTLKIQRTERGDSAVYLCASSLTYGDTQETQYFGPGTRLLVL.

Note on this clonotype: The junction does not match germline at one end; this may be a read error. The chain employs TRBV30 and TRBJ2-3; possible D gene TRBD2, 6 bases. The CDR3 consists of 14 residues. Germline V gives CDR1 GTSNPN, CDR2 SVGIG (reference sequence). This CDR3 reads CAWSLGGSTDAQYF. CDR3 in DNA: TGTGCCTGGAGTTTGGGGGGAAGCACAGATGCGCAGTATTTT.

This clonotype was observed a few times. This chain joins TRBV7-2 and TRBJ2-7; D is tentatively TRBD1 or TRBD2 (6 bases each). The V end was cut by 1 base, the J end by 9 bases, with 19 bases between. The CDR3 is 15 residues long. Germline V gene data show CDR1 as SGHTA and CDR2 as FQGNSA. CDR3 loop: CASSLDGGGDAVQYF. The DNA of the CDR3 is TGTGCCAGCAGCTTAGACGGGGGCGGGGACGCGGTGCAGTACTTC.

This clonotype was seen repeatedly, ten times or more. V gene TRBV5-1 combines with J gene TRBJ2-1; 11 bases line up with TRBD2. CDR1 and CDR2 from the germline V gene are SGHRS and YFSETQ. This CDR3 has 16 amino acids. With 2 bases clipped from V and 7 bases from J, the junction kept 8 bases outside the gene matches. The DNA for the CDR3 is TGCGCCAGCAGCTTTATAGCGGGAGGGCCGGGGAATGAGCAGTTCTTC. Residues: CASSFIAGGPGNEQFF.

The rearrangement joins TRBV27 to TRBJ2-2; unclear D gene. Germline CDR1 and CDR2: MNHEY and SMNVEV (reference sequence). V shed 5 bases and J shed 8 bases, with 15 bases lying between them. The CDR3 runs 14 residues. The chain's CDR3 is CASSALLRPGELFF. The CDR3 DNA reads as TGTGCCAGCAGTGCCCTATTGAGGCCTGGGGAGCTGTTTTTT.

This clonotype occurred many times. V is TRBV28 and J is TRBJ2-3, with unresolved D. There are 15 residues in the CDR3. CDR1 and CDR2 (germline): MDHEN, SYDVKM. V was cut by 1 base and J by 1 base, with 9 bases left in between. For the CDR3, the DNA is TGTGCCAGCAGTTTATTTGCAAGCGGCACAGATACGCAGTATTTT. It encodes CASSLFASGTDTQYF.

The DNA for the CDR3 is TGCGCCAGCAGCTTGGGACAGCCCGACGCCGGGGAGCTGTTTTTT. This gives the protein CASSLGQPDAGELFF. This chain uses TRBV5-1 with TRBJ2-2; possibly TRBD1 for D (5 bases). This CDR3 has 15 amino acids. The germline V and J ends were trimmed by 0 bases and 6 bases, with 12 bases remaining between them. The germline gives CDR1 SGHRS, CDR2 YFSETQ.

This clonotype was seen many times. This chain joins TRBV5-1 and TRBJ2-7; no clear D. Trimming took off 5 bases at V and 4 bases at J, with 13 bases between the two ends. The CDR3 totals 13 residues. The germline CDR1 and CDR2 sequences are SGHRS and YFSETQ. Here the CDR3 DNA reads TGCGCCAGCAGTCTTCAACCAGAGTACGAGCAGTACTTC. Amino acid sequence: CASSLQPEYEQYF.

This clonotype was detected only a few times. The chain couples TRBV20-1 to TRBJ1-2, with D possibly being TRBD1 (5 bases). The V and J ends lost 0 bases and 8 bases respectively, with 25 bases between them. Germline values: CDR1 DFQATT, CDR2 SNEGSKA (reference sequence). This CDR3 contains 17 residues. The CDR3 DNA sequence: TGCAGTGCTAGAGATTCTATGTGGGATCCTATCGGGGACGGCTACACCTTC. Amino acid sequence: CSARDSMWDPIGDGYTF.

Many counts were recorded for this clonotype. As DNA, the CDR3 is TGTGCCAGCAGCCACCCTATGGGGGCGGAGGGCTACACCTTC. Amino acids: CASSHPMGAEGYTF. V usage is TRBV3-1 and J usage is TRBJ1-2; D perhaps matches TRBD1 (6 bases). Trimming cost V 3 bases and J 8 bases, with 16 bases left between them. The CDR3 totals 14 residues. Germline CDR1 and CDR2: LGHDT and YNNKEL (reference sequence). The variable domain in full, with the rest retrieved from reference TRBV3-1 and TRBJ1-2, is DTAVSQTPKYLVTQMGNDKSIKCEQNLGHDTMYWYKQDSKKFLKIMFSYNNKELIINETVPNRFSPKSPDKAHLNLHINSLELGDSAVYFCASSHPMGAEGYTFGSGTRLTVV.